A single sample is the source of the 23 T cell receptor beta chains below, sequenced in a study of blood T cell repertoires in COVID-19. Using immunoSEQ multiplex PCR, the repertoire was profiled, and TCRdb retains in-frame clones only, with some absent. The table has about 87,000 clones, over 70% seen once. The sequencing sample was made of peripheral blood. Source of these receptors: a woman aged 45-65 years with acute or convalescent COVID-19.

The chain employs TRBV5-1 and TRBJ2-4; D call uncertain. Germline V lookup: CDR1 SGHRS, CDR2 YFSETQ. V lost 0 bases, J lost 8 bases, and 12 bases lay in between. The CDR3 has 14 amino acids. Here the CDR3 reads CASSLALSSDIQYF. The CDR3 bases are TGCGCCAGCAGCTTGGCCTTGTCATCGGACATTCAGTACTTC.

This clone was counted between two and nine times. The chain links TRBV28 to TRBJ2-5; D ambiguous. From germline, CDR1 is MDHEN and CDR2 SYDVKM. The V end was cut by 1 base, the J end by 5 bases, with 5 bases between. The CDR3 is 12 amino acids. CDR3 sequence: CASSLFGETQYF. In DNA form, the CDR3 reads TGTGCCAGCAGTTTATTCGGGGAGACCCAGTACTTC.

V usage is TRBV5-4 and J usage is TRBJ2-7; a possible D gene is TRBD1 (6 bases). This CDR3 is 13 amino acids long. Trimming removed 5 bases at V and 6 bases at J, with 15 bases between. Germline V gives CDR1 SGHNT, CDR2 YYREEE (reference sequence). The CDR3, as DNA: TGTGCCAGCAGACAGGGACGGGACGGCGAGCAGTACTTC. Translated: CASRQGRDGEQYF.

This clone was detected only a few times. V gene TRBV30 combines with J gene TRBJ2-7; D may be TRBD2 (6 bases). In germline, CDR1 is GTSNPN, CDR2 SVGIG (reference sequence). With 0 bases removed from V and 6 bases from J, the gap between germline ends came to 6 bases. The CDR3 loop spans 11 amino acids. This CDR3 is CAWSVGGEQYF. The DNA of the CDR3 is TGTGCCTGGAGTGTCGGGGGCGAGCAGTACTTC.

The chain carries TRBV18 and TRBJ1-6, with unresolved D. The ends were cut back, 2 bases at V and 11 bases at J, with 10 bases in the middle. The CDR3 totals 13 residues. The V gene's germline CDR1 is KGHSH and CDR2 LQKENI. The DNA of the CDR3 is TGTGCCAGCTCACCAGAAGTAGAAGCACCCCTCCACTTT. Translation: CASSPEVEAPLHF.

V is TRBV21-1 and J is TRBJ1-2; the D call TRBD1 from the table was never checked on the DNA. TRBV21-1 is labeled a pseudogene. The CDR3 length is 19 residues. The CDR3 DNA reads as TGTGCCAGCAGCAAAGGAAATGGAATGGGGGGACAGGGGGAGTATGGCTACACCTTC. Protein product: CASSKGNGMGGQGEYGYTF.

This rearrangement joins TRBV29-1 to TRBJ2-3, with no clear D. This CDR3 is built from 13 residues. Trimming took off 2 bases at V and 2 bases at J, with 8 bases between the two ends. CDR1 and CDR2 (germline): SQVTM, ANQGSEA. This chain's CDR3 is CSVESTFTDTQYF. The CDR3 DNA is TGCAGCGTTGAATCCACATTCACAGATACGCAGTATTTT.

The chain recombines TRBV9 with TRBJ1-2; the match to TRBD1 covers 9 bases. This CDR3 spans 14 amino acids. The germline CDR1 and CDR2 sequences are SGDLS and YYNGEE. J gave up 9 bases and V 0 bases, and 6 bases lay outside the gene matches. CDR3 sequence reads: CASSVGGQGRSYTF. CDR3 nucleotides: TGTGCCAGCAGCGTAGGGGGACAGGGTCGGAGCTACACCTTC.

The chain links TRBV6-2 or TRBV6-3 to TRBJ2-1; 12 nucleotides match TRBD2. CDR1 and CDR2 from the germline V gene are MNHEY and SVGEGT. The CDR3 has 15 residues. V lost 4 bases to trimming and J lost 4 bases; unmatched junction nucleotides: 2. In nucleotides, the CDR3 is TGTGCCAGCAGTTTAACTAGCGGGGGGTACAATGAGCAGTTCTTC. Its translation is CASSLTSGGYNEQFF.

This clone was observed a few times. This sequence joins TRBV5-1 and TRBJ1-4; 9 positions agree with TRBD1. V lost 4 bases, J lost 6 bases, and 7 bases stayed unmatched. This CDR3 region has 15 residues. Germline V gene lookup returns CDR1 SGHRS and CDR2 YFSETQ. The CDR3 sequence is CASSDIQGADEKLFF. In DNA, the CDR3 is TGCGCCAGCAGCGACATACAGGGGGCTGATGAAAAACTGTTTTTT.

This chain uses TRBV7-2 with TRBJ2-7; weak D call: TRBD2 (5 bases). V was shortened by 6 bases and J by 0 bases, with 6 bases between the two germline ends. Germline loops: CDR1 SGHTA, CDR2 FQGNSA. The CDR3 totals 12 residues. CDR3 in amino acids: CASRRDSYEQYF. The CDR3 DNA sequence: TGTGCCAGCAGACGGGACTCCTACGAGCAGTACTTC. The full variable domain, its missing parts supplied by reference TRBV7-2 and TRBJ2-7, is GAGVSQSPSNKVTEKGKDVELRCDPISGHTALYWYRQSLGQGLEFLIYFQGNSAPDKSGLPSDRFSAERTGGSVSTLTIQRTQQEDSAVYLCASRRDSYEQYFGPGTRLTVT.

This chain uses TRBV4-2 with TRBJ1-1; no firm D call. CDR1 is LGHNA, CDR2 YNFKEQ, per germline. The CDR3 covers 14 residues. V lost 0 bases and J lost 8, with 13 bases in between. The CDR3 nucleotides are TGTGCCAGCAGCCAAGATCAGGCAGCAGTGGAAGCTTTCTTT. Translating it yields CASSQDQAAVEAFF.

The gene calls are TRBV5-1 and TRBJ1-1; TRBD1 aligns across 9 bases. Trimming at V came to 1 base and at J to 0 bases, leaving 7 bases not matched to a gene. The CDR3 is 17 amino acids. Germline V CDR1 and CDR2: SGHRS, YFSETQ. The CDR3, as DNA: TGCGCCAGCAGCTTGTTTGGTGGGACAGGGATGAACACTGAAGCTTTCTTT. Encoded protein: CASSLFGGTGMNTEAFF.

The J gene is TRBJ2-5, the V gene TRBV28; the match to TRBD2 covers 11 bases. V gave up 3 bases and J gave up 4 bases; unmatched junction bases: 4. This CDR3 has 15 residues. CDR1 MDHEN and CDR2 SYDVKM come from the germline V gene. The CDR3 sequence: CASSLTSGAGETQYF. CDR3 coding DNA: TGTGCCAGCAGTTTGACTAGCGGGGCGGGAGAGACCCAGTACTTC. Combining the CDR3 with reference TRBV28 and TRBJ2-5 gives the whole variable domain DVKVTQSSRYLVKRTGEKVFLECVQDMDHENMFWYRQDPGLGLRLIYFSYDVKMKEKGDIPEGYSVSREKKERFSLILESASTNQTSMYLCASSLTSGAGETQYFGPGTRLLVL.

The V and J genes are TRBV5-1 and TRBJ1-2; D unclear. The CDR3 runs to 15 residues. V lost 7 bases and J 6 bases, leaving 22 bases between the germline ends. CDR1 is SGHRS and CDR2 is YFSETQ in the germline V gene. The CDR3 sequence is CASSYSGQKEDGYTF. The CDR3, as DNA: TGCGCCAGCTCTTATTCTGGCCAAAAGGAGGATGGCTACACCTTC.

The chain joins TRBV19 to TRBJ2-2; 10 nucleotides line up with TRBD1. Trimming at V came to 3 bases and at J to 15 bases, leaving 1 base not matched to a gene. Germline-derived CDR1 and CDR2 are LNHDA and SQIVND (reference sequence). The CDR3 runs 11 residues. The CDR3 bases are TGTGCCAGTAGTATGGGACAGGGGATGTTTTTT. Translation: CASSMGQGMFF.

This rearrangement joins TRBV28 to TRBJ2-1; 12 nucleotides align to TRBD2. Trimming at V came to 5 bases and at J to 2 bases, leaving 4 bases not matched to a gene. Germline V gives CDR1 MDHEN, CDR2 SYDVKM. CDR3 length: 16 amino acids. CDR3 coding DNA: TGTGCCAGCAGTACTTCTAGCGGGGGGGCCTACAATGAGCAGTTCTTC. It translates to CASSTSSGGAYNEQFF.

The gene calls are TRBV28 and TRBJ1-1; D remains ambiguous. V was clipped by 3 bases and J by 4 bases, with 15 bases between them. The length of the CDR3 is 15 residues. Germline assignment: CDR1 MDHEN and CDR2 SYDVKM. The CDR3 DNA sequence: TGTGCCAGCAGTTTCGTCGCTTCTCCGGGCACTGAAGCTTTCTTT. It is translated as CASSFVASPGTEAFF.

The V call is TRBV27, the J call TRBJ2-1, with D possibly matching TRBD2 (7 bases). From germline, CDR1 is MNHEY and CDR2 SMNVEV (reference sequence). The CDR3 extends over 13 amino acids. V was trimmed by 6 bases and J by 6 bases, leaving 12 bases between them. CDR3 sequence: CASSRGAGNEQFF. CDR3 coding DNA: TGTGCCAGCAGCCGGGGGGCCGGCAATGAGCAGTTCTTC.

The CDR3 loop reads CASSLAVGRGGNTIYF. Written as DNA, the CDR3 is TGTGCCAGCAGCTTGGCCGTCGGCAGGGGCGGAAACACCATATATTTT. The chain is built from TRBV5-6 and TRBJ1-3; maybe TRBD1 (6 bases). Germline V lookup: CDR1 SGHDT, CDR2 YYEEEE. The CDR3 consists of 16 residues. Trimming left V 0 bases short and J 4 bases short, with 14 bases between.

The chain has TRBV12-2 and TRBJ1-2; TRBD1 was called by the table and not checked on the DNA. TRBV12-2 is classified as a pseudogene. The CDR3 covers 19 residues. The CDR3 spells CASRLVPRDTKEANYGYTF. CDR3 sequence (DNA): TGTGCAAGTCGCTTAGTTCCCCGGGACACAAAAGAAGCTAACTATGGCTACACCTTC.

CDR3: CASRNRGTGKETQYF. The CDR3 DNA reads as TGTGCCAGCAGAAATCGTGGCACGGGTAAAGAGACCCAGTACTTC. The rearrangement joins TRBV27 to TRBJ2-5, with unresolved D. This CDR3 region has 15 residues. Germline CDR1 MNHEY, CDR2 SMNVEV (reference sequence). The V and J ends lost 6 bases and 3 bases respectively, with 17 bases between them.

This chain joins TRBV28 and TRBJ1-6; 7 bases are shared with TRBD1. The CDR3 is 14 residues long. Trimming took 2 bases from V and 7 from J; bases not matched to a gene: 2. The germline gives CDR1 MDHEN, CDR2 SYDVKM. CDR3 nucleotides: TGTGCCAGCAGTTTAATACAGGGGAATTCACCCCTCCACTTT. This sequence encodes CASSLIQGNSPLHF.